The clone carrying this T cell receptor beta chain was recorded only once. Antigen unknown. The method was immunoSEQ multiplex PCR; TCRdb's version includes in-frame clones alone and lacks a portion of them. This table has around 150,000 clones, around nine tenths appearing once. V lost 9 bases, J lost 3 bases, and 7 bases stayed unmatched. The CDR3 is made up of 13 amino acids. The germline V gene encodes CDR1 ENHRY and CDR2 SYGVKD. These data come from a study of T cell responses to AZD1222 COVID-19 vaccine. Study-wide results and limits: Only a handful of individuals given AZD1222 were seropositive at baseline. The study found vaccine-associated CD4 TCRs spanning spike, dominant at 160-218 and 743-854. Donors, mostly white British, included more females; clonal diversity was possibly underestimated. Reports say nearly half of spike-specific TCRs go after unmutated variant regions.

The starting material was peripheral blood, obtained on day 0 of AZD1222 vaccination. The chain uses TRBV10-3 and TRBJ1-2; 7 bases are a match to TRBD1. The sequence was collected from an adult in good health. As DNA, the CDR3 is TGTGCCATGGGTCAGGGACAGTACTATGGCTACACCTTC. Protein product: CAMGQGQYYGYTF.